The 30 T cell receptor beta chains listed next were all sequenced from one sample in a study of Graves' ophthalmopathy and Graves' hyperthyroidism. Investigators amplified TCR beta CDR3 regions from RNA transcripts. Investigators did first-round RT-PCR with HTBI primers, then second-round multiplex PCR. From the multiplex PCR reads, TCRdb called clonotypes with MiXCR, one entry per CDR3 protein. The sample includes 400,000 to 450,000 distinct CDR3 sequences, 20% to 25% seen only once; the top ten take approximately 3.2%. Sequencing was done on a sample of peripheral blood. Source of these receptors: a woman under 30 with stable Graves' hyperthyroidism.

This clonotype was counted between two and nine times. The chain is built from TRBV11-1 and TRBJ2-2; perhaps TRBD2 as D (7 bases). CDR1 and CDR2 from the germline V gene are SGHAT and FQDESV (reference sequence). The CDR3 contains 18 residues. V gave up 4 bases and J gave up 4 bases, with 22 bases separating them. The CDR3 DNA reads TGTGCCAGCAGCTCTACGGGGGGCTTCTTAGGGGTCACCGGGGAGCTGTTTTTT. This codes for CASSSTGGFLGVTGELFF. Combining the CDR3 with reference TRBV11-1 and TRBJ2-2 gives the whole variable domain EAEVAQSPRYKITEKSQAVAFWCDPISGHATLYWYRQILGQGPELLVQFQDESVVDDSQLPKDRFSAERLKGVDSTLKIQPAELGDSAMYLCASSSTGGFLGVTGELFFGEGSRLTVL.

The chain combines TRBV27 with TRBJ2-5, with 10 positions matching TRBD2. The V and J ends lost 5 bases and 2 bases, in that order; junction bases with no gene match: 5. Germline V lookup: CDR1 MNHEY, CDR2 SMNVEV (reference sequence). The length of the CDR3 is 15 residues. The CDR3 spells CASSPVLAGQETQYF. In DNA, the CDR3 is TGTGCCAGCAGTCCGGTACTAGCGGGGCAAGAGACCCAGTACTTC.

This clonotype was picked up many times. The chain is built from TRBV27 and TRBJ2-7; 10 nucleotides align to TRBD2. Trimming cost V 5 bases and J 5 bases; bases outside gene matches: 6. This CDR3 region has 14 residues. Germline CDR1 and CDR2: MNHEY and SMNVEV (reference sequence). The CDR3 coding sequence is TGTGCCAGCAGTCCACGGACTAGCGGAGACGAGCAGTACTTC. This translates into CASSPRTSGDEQYF.

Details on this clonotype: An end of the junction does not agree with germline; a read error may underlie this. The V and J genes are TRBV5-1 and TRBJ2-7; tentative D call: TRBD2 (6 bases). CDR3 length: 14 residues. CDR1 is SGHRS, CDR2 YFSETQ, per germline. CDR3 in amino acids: CASSLSIGSYDQYF. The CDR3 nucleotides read TGCGCCAGCAGCTTGTCTATCGGGAGTTACGATCAGTACTTC.

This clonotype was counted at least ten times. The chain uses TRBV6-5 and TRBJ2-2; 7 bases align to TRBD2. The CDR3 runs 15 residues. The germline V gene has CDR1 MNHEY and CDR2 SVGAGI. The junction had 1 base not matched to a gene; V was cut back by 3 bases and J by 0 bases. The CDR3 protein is CASSYLAANTGELFF. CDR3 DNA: TGTGCCAGCAGTTATCTAGCGGCGAACACCGGGGAGCTGTTTTTT.

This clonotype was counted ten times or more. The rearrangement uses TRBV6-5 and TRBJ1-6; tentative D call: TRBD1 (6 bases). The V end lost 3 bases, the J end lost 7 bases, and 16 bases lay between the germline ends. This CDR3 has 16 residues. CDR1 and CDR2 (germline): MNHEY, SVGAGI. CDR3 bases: TGTGCCAGCAGTTATATACCGGGACACACGAATTCACCCCTCCACTTT. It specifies CASSYIPGHTNSPLHF.

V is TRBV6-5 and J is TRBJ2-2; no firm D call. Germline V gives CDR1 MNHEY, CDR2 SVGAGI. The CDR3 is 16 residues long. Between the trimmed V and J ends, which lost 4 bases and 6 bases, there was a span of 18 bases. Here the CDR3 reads CASSFADGADPGELFF. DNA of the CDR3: TGTGCCAGCAGTTTTGCCGACGGAGCCGACCCCGGGGAGCTGTTTTTT.

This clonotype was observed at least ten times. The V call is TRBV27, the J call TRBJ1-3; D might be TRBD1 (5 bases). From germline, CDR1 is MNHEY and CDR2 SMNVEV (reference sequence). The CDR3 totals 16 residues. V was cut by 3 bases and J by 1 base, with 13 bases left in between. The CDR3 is CASSFLLGGSGNTIYF. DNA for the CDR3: TGTGCCAGCAGTTTTCTCCTGGGGGGGTCTGGAAACACCATATATTTT.

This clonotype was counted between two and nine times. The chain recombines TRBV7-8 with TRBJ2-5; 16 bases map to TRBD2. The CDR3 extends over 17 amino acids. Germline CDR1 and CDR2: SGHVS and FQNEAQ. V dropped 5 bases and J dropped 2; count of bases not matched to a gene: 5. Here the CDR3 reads CASSPGLAGGLQETQYF. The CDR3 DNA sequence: TGTGCCAGCAGCCCGGGACTAGCGGGAGGGCTGCAAGAGACCCAGTACTTC.

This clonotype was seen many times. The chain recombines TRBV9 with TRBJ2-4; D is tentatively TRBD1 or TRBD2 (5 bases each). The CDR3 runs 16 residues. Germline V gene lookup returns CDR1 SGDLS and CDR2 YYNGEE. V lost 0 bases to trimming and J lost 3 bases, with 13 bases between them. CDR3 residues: CASSVGIQRGKNIQYF. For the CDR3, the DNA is TGTGCCAGCAGCGTAGGAATACAGAGGGGCAAAAACATTCAGTACTTC.

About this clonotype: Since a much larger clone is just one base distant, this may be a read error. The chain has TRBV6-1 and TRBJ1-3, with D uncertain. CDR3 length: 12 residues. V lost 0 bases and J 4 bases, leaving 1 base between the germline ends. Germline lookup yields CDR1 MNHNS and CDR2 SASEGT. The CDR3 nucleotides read TGTGCCAGCAGTGAAGCGGGAAACACCATATATTTT. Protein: CASSEAGNTIYF.

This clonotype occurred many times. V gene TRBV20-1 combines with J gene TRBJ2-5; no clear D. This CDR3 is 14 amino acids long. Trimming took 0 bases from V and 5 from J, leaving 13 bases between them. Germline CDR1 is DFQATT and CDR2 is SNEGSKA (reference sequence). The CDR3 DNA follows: TGCAGTGCTAGAGAAGTAGCACCTCAGGAGACCCAGTACTTC. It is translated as CSAREVAPQETQYF.

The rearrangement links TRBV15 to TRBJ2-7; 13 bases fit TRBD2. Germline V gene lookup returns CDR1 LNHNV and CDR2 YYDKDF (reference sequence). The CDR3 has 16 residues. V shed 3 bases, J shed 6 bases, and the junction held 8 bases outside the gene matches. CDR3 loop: CATSSWTSGSPREQYF. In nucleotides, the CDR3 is TGTGCCACCAGCAGTTGGACTAGCGGGAGCCCGCGCGAGCAGTACTTC.

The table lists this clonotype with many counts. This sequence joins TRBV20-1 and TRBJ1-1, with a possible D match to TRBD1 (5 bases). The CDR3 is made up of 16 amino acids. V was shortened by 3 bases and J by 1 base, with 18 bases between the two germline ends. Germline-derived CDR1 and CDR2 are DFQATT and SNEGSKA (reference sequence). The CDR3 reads CSARSLVPGQNTEAFF. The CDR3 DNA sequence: TGCAGTGCTAGGAGCCTGGTCCCGGGGCAGAACACTGAAGCTTTCTTT.

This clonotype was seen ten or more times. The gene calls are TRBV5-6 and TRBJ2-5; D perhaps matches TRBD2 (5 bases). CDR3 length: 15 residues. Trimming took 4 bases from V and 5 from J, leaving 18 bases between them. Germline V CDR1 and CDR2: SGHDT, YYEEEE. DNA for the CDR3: TGTGCCAGCAGCCTGGATTGGAGGTCCCATGAGACCCAGTACTTC. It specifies CASSLDWRSHETQYF.

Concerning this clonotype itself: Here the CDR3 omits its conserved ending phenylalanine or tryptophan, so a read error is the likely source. CDR3 region: CASSGRPAEAYEQYL. The CDR3 DNA reads as TGTGCCAGCAGTGGCCGCCCCGCCGAGGCCTACGAGCAGTACTTG. The chain joins TRBV6-1 to TRBJ2-7; no definite D call. The V gene's germline CDR1 is MNHNS and CDR2 SASEGT. Trimming left V 4 bases short and J 2 bases short, with 15 bases between. The CDR3 spans 15 residues.

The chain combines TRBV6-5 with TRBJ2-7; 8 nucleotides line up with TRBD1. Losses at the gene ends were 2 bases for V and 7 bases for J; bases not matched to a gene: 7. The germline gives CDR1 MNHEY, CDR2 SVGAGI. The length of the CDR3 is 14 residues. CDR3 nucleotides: TGTGCCAGCAGTTACGGGACAGGACGTTATGAGCAGTACTTC. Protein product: CASSYGTGRYEQYF.

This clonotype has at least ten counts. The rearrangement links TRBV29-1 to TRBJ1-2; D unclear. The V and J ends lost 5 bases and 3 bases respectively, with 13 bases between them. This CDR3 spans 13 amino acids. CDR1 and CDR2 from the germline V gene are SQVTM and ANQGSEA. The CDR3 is CSVTDPRDYGYTF. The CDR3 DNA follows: TGCAGCGTTACGGACCCCCGGGACTATGGCTACACCTTC.

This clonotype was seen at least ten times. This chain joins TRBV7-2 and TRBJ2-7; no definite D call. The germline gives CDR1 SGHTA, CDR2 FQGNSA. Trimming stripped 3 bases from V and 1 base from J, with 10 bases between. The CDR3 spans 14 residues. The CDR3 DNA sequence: TGTGCCAGCAGCTTGGCTGCGGATTCCTACGAGCAGTACTTC. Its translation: CASSLAADSYEQYF.

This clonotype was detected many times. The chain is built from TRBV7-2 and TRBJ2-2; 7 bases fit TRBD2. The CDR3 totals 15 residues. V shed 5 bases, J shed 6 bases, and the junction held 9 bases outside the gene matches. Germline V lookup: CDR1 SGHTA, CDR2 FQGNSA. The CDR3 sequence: CASSPVAAGAGELFF. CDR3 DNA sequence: TGTGCCAGCAGCCCCGTGGCGGCGGGAGCCGGGGAGCTGTTTTTT.

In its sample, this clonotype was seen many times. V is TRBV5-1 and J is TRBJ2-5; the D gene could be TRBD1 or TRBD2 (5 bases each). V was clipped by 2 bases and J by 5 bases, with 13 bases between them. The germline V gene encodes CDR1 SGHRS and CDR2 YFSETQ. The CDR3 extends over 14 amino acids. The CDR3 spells CASSFTGPGETQYF. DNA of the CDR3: TGCGCCAGCAGCTTCACGGGGCCGGGGGAGACCCAGTACTTC.

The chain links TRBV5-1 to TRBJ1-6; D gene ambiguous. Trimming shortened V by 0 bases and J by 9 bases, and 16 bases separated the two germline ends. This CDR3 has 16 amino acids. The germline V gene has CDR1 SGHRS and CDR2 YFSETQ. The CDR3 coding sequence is TGCGCCAGCAGCTTGGGGACCCGAGTGATCCTTTCACCCCTCCACTTT. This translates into CASSLGTRVILSPLHF.

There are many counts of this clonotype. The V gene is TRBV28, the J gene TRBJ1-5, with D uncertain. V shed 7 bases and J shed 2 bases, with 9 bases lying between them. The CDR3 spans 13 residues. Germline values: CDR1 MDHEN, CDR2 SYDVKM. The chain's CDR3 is CASTWIGNQPQHF. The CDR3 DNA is TGTGCCAGCACCTGGATTGGCAATCAGCCCCAGCATTTT.

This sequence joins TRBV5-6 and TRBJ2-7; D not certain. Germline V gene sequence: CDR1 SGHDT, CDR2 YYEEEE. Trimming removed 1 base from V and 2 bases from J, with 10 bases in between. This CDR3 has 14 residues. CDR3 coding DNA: TGTGCCAGCAGCTTGTTTCAGGTAGCCTACGAGCAGTACTTC. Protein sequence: CASSLFQVAYEQYF.

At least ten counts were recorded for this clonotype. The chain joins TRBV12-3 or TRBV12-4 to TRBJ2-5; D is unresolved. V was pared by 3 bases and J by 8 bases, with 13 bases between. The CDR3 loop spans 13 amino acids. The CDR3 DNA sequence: TGTGCCAGCAGTTTTGCCGAGCTTGAAACCCAGTACTTC. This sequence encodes CASSFAELETQYF.

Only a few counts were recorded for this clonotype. The CDR3 DNA reads TGTGCCAGTAAACGGAGTCCTGGGCAGGCAATAAGCTATGGCTACACCTTC. This translates into CASKRSPGQAISYGYTF. The chain recombines TRBV19 with TRBJ1-2; D gene ambiguous. Trimming took 7 bases from V and 4 from J, leaving 25 bases between them. Germline V lookup: CDR1 LNHDA, CDR2 SQIVND (reference sequence). The CDR3 consists of 17 residues.

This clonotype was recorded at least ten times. DNA for the CDR3: TGCATCCCCCAAGGACAGGGGGCAATGGAGTGGGAGCAGTACTTC. This sequence encodes CIPQGQGAMEWEQYF. This chain connects TRBV29-1 to TRBJ2-7; 11 positions match TRBD1. This CDR3 has 15 residues. Germline loops: CDR1 SQVTM, CDR2 ANQGSEA.

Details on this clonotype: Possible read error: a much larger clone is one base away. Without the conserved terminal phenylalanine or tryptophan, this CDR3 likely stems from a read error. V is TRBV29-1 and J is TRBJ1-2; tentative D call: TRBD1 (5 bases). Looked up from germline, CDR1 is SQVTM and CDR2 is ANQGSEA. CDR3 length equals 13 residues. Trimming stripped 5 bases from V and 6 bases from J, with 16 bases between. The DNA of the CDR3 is TGCAGCGTTAGGGTCGCAGGGACGGATGGCTACACCTTG. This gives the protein CSVRVAGTDGYTL.

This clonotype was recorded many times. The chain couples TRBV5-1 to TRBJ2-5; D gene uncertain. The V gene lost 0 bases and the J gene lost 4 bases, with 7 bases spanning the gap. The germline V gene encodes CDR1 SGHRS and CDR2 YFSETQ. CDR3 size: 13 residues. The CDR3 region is CASSLVAPETQYF. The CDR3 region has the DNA TGCGCCAGCAGCTTGGTTGCCCCAGAGACCCAGTACTTC.

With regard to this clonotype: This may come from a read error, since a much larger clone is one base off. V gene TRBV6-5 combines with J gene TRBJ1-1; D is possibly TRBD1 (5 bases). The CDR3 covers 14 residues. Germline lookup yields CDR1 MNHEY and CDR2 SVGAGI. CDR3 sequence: CVSSYGGVNTEAFF. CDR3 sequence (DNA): TGTGTCAGCAGTTACGGGGGGGTGAACACTGAAGCTTTCTTT.